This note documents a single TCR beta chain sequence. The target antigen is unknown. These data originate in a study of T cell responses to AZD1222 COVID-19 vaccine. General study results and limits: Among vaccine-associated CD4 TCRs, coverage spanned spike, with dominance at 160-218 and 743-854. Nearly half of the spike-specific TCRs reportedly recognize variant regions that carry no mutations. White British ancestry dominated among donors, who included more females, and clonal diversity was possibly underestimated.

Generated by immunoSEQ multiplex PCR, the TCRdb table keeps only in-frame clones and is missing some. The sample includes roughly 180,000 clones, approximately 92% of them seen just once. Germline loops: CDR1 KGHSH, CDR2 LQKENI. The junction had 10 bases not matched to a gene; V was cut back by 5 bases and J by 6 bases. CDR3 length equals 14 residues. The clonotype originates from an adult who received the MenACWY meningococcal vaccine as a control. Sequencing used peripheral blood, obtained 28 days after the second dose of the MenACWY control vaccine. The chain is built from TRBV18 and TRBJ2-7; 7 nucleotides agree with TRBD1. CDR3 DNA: TGTGCCAGCTCAACACGTTCGACAGGGTTCGAGCAGTACTTC. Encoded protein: CASSTRSTGFEQYF.